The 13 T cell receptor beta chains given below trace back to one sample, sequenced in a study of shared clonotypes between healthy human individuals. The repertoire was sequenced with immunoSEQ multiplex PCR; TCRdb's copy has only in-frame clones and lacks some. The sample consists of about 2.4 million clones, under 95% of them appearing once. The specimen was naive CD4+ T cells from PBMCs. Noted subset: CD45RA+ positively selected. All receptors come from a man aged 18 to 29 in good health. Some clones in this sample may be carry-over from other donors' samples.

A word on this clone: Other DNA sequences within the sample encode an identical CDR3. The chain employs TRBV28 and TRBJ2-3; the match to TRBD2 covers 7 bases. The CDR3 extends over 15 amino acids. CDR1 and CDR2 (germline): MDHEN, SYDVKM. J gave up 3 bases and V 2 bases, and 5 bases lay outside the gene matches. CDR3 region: CASSLGGSRTDTQYF. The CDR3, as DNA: TGTGCCAGCAGTTTAGGCGGGAGTAGGACAGATACGCAGTATTTT.

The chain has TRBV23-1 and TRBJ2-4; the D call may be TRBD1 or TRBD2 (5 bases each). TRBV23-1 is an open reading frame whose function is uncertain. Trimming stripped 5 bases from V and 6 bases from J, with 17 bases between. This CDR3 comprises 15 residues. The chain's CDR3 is CASSKVAGSRNIQYF. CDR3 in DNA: TGCGCCAGCAGTAAAGTTGCAGGGAGCAGAAACATTCAGTACTTC.

Here the CDR3 reads CASRSRPRSGRELFF. DNA of the CDR3: TGTGCAAGTCGCTCTCGCCCCCGGAGCGGCCGGGAGCTGTTTTTT. The chain has TRBV12-2 and TRBJ2-2; the D call in the table, TRBD2, was not verified against the DNA. TRBV12-2 is a pseudogene. There are 15 residues in the CDR3.

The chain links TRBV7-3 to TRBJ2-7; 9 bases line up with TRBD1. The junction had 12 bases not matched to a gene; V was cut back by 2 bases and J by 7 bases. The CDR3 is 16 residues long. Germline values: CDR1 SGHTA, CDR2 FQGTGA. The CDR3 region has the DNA TGTGCCAGCAGCTTATTCGCGGGACAGGGCCCCCAAGAGCAGTACTTC. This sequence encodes CASSLFAGQGPQEQYF.

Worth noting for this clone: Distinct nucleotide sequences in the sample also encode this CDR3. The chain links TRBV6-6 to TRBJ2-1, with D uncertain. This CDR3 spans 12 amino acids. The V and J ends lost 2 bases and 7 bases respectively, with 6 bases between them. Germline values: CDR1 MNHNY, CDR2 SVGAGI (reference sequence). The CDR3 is CASSYGENEQFF. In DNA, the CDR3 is TGTGCCAGCAGTTACGGCGAGAATGAGCAGTTCTTC.

The CDR3 loop is CASSQVGARTEAFF. Written as DNA, the CDR3 is TGCGCCAGCAGCCAGGTGGGGGCGCGGACTGAAGCTTTCTTT. V usage is TRBV4-1 and J usage is TRBJ1-1; perhaps TRBD1 as D (6 bases). CDR1 and CDR2 (germline): MGHRA, YSYEKL. V lost 3 bases to trimming and J lost 5 bases, with 13 bases between them. The CDR3 totals 14 residues.

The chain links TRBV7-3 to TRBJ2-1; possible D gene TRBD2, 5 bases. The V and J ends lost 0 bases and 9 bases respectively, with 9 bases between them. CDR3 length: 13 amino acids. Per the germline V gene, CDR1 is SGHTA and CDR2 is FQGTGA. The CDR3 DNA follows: TGTGCCAGCAGCTTAACGAGGGATGGTGAGCAGTTCTTC. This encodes CASSLTRDGEQFF.

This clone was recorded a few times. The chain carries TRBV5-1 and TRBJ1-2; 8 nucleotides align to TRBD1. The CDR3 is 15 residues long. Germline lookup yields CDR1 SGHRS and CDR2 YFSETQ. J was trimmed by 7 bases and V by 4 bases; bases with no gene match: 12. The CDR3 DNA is TGCGCCAGCAGCCAAGATGCGGACAGGGACCCTGGCTACACCTTC. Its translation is CASSQDADRDPGYTF.

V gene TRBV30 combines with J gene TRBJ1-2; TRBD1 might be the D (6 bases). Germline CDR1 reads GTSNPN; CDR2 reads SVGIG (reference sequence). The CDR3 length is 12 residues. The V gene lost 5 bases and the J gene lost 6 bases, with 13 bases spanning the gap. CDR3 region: CAWYTGRHGYTF. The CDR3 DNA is TGTGCCTGGTACACAGGGCGACATGGCTACACCTTC.

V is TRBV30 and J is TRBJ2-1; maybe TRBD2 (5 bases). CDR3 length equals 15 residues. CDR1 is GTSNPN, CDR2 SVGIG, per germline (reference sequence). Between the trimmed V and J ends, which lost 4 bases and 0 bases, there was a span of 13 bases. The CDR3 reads CAWTVTSSSYNEQFF. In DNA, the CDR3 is TGTGCCTGGACCGTTACTAGTTCCTCCTACAATGAGCAGTTCTTC.

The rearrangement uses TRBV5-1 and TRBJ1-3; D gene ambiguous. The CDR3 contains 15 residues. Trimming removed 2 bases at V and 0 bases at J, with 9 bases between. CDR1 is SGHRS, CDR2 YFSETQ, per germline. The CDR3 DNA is TGCGCCAGCAGCTTATCAGCAGCCTCTGGAAACACCATATATTTT. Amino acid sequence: CASSLSAASGNTIYF.

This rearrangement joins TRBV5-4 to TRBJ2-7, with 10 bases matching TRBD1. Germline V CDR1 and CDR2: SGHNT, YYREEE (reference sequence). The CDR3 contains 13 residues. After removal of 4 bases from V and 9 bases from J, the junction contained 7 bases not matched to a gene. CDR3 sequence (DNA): TGTGCCAGCAGCATGACAGGGGGCGTTGGGCAGTACTTC. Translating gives CASSMTGGVGQYF.

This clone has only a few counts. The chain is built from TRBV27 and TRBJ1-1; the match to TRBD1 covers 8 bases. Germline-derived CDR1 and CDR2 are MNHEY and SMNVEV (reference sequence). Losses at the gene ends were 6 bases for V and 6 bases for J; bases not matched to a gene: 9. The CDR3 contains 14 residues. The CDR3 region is CASSPPDRGAEAFF. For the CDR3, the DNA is TGTGCCAGCAGCCCACCCGACAGGGGTGCTGAAGCTTTCTTT.